This T cell receptor (beta chain) comes out of a study of shared clonotypes between healthy human individuals. Overall study findings and caveats: Non-shared clonotypes displayed generation probabilities falling below those of clonotypes present in all four donors. Clonotype sharing among donors likely depends on sequencing depth. Naive subsets generally exceeded memory subsets in estimated richness.

Worth noting for this clone: The antigen remains unidentified.

Looked up from germline, CDR1 is MNHEY and CDR2 is SVGAGI. J gave up 3 bases and V 5 bases, and 9 bases lay outside the gene matches. This CDR3 spans 15 amino acids. Several immunoSEQ 96-well plates shared each subset's DNA, each plate a replicate. The assay was immunoSEQ multiplex PCR, and TCRdb's table has in-frame clones only and misses some. This table has hundreds of thousands of clones, about 95% appearing once. Only CD45RO-negative cells positively selected for CCR7 counted as naive CD8 cells, so terminally differentiated effector memory CD45RA+ cells were excluded. The sequenced sample consisted of naive CD8+ T cells sorted from blood. This chain links TRBV6-5 with TRBJ1-1, with 7 bases aligning to TRBD1. This TCR came from a woman aged 30 to 39 in good health. The CDR3: CASSPTGERDTEAFF. For the CDR3, the DNA is TGTGCCAGCAGTCCTACAGGGGAGCGGGACACTGAAGCTTTCTTT.